Shown below are 5 T cell receptor beta chains from a single sample sequenced in a study of blood T cell repertoires in COVID-19. Sequencing was performed with immunoSEQ multiplex PCR; in TCRdb, only in-frame clones are kept and a portion is missing. The repertoire holds 200,000 to 250,000 clones, with about 80% as singletons. Sequencing used peripheral blood. All receptors derive from a woman aged 25 to 39 who had recovered from COVID-19.

The chain employs TRBV5-4 and TRBJ2-1, with TRBD2 identical over 7 bases. Trimming cost V 0 bases and J 7 bases; bases outside gene matches: 1. Germline assignment: CDR1 SGHNT and CDR2 YYREEE (reference sequence). The CDR3 sequence is 13 residues long. The CDR3 DNA sequence: TGTGCCAGCAGCTTGGCGCGGGGGAATGAGCAGTTCTTC. It specifies CASSLARGNEQFF.

The CDR3 region has the DNA TGTGCCAGCAGCCAAGATCTAGCGGGAGGGGCCTACGAGCAGTACTTC. This gives the protein CASSQDLAGGAYEQYF. The gene calls are TRBV3-1 (or the pseudogene TRBV3-2) and TRBJ2-7; 12 bases line up with TRBD2. Trimming cost V 0 bases and J 2 bases; bases outside gene matches: 2. CDR3 length equals 16 residues. Per germline, CDR1 LGHDT and CDR2 YNNKEL (reference sequence).

CDR3 sequence (DNA): TGTGCCACCAGCAGAGTTATTAAAGAGACCCAGTACTTC. Translating gives CATSRVIKETQYF. V is TRBV15 and J is TRBJ2-5, with no clear D. V lost 1 base and J lost 3, with 6 bases in between. The CDR3 has 13 amino acids. From germline, CDR1 is LNHNV and CDR2 YYDKDF (reference sequence).

V and J are TRBV7-2 and TRBJ1-5, with D perhaps TRBD1 (5 bases). Trimming took off 5 bases at V and 5 bases at J, with 10 bases between the two ends. Germline loops: CDR1 SGHTA, CDR2 FQGNSA. This CDR3 has 13 amino acids. The CDR3 DNA sequence: TGTGCCAGCAGCCAGCAAGGGGATCAGCCCCAGCATTTT. Residues: CASSQQGDQPQHF. Based on the CDR3 plus reference TRBV7-2 and TRBJ1-5, the full variable domain is GAGVSQSPSNKVTEKGKDVELRCDPISGHTALYWYRQSLGQGLEFLIYFQGNSAPDKSGLPSDRFSAERTGGSVSTLTIQRTQQEDSAVYLCASSQQGDQPQHFGDGTRLSIL.

The genes are TRBV9 and TRBJ2-7; 7 nucleotides agree with TRBD1. CDR3 length: 14 amino acids. CDR1 SGDLS and CDR2 YYNGEE come from the germline V gene. V was clipped by 0 bases and J by 3 bases; unmatched bases: 3. The CDR3 reads CASSVEAGGYEQYF. CDR3 sequence (DNA): TGTGCCAGCAGCGTAGAGGCAGGGGGCTACGAGCAGTACTTC.